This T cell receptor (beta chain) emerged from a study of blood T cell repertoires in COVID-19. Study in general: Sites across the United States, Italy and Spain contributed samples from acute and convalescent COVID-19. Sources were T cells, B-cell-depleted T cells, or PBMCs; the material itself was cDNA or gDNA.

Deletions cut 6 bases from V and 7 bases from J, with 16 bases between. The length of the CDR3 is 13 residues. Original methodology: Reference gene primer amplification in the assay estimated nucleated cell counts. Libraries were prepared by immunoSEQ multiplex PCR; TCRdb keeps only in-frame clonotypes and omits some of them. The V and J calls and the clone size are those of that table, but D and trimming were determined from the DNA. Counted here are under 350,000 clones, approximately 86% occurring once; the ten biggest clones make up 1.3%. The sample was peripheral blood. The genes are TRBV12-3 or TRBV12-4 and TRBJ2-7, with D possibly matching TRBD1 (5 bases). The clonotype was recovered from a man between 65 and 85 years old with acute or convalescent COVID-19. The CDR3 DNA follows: TGTGCCAGCAGCAGGGTTACCCTCGGGGAGCAGTACTTC. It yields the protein CASSRVTLGEQYF.